These T cell receptor beta chains were read from a single sample in a study of blood T cell repertoires in COVID-19. Sequencing was performed with immunoSEQ multiplex PCR; in TCRdb, only in-frame clones are kept and a portion is missing. The sample has about 220,000 clones, more than 75% seen once. Sequenced input: peripheral blood. These receptors all come from a woman aged 25-40 years who had recovered from COVID-19. Each CDR3 is given without its conserved first and last residue. Part of the rows lack a size; the others show once, few, many or a class for expanded clones.

>TRBV4-2|-
ASSQGTGGFSNQPQH
>TRBV7-9|-
ASSWGQGYNTGELF
>TRBV11-2|once
ASSFTSGGGYT
>TRBV19|-
ASSRGTEVY
>TRBV6-2/TRBV6-3|-
ASSSYASNPNTQY
>TRBV11-2|once
ASSLDRSQPQH
>TRBV7-9|-
ASSLDRDRTANTEAF
>TRBV9|-
ASSEPLAGGRGDTQY
>TRBV3-1/TRBV3-2|-
ASSRGNENEQY
>TRBV20-1|few
SASSPLLDGYT
>TRBV7-8|-
ASTGTSDDTQY
>TRBV18|-
ASSQNRDHYEQY
>TRBV7-2|-
ASSLMGGNTEAF
>TRBV7-2|-
ASSSTVATNYGYT
>TRBV7-3|-
ASSLSPGGHGEQY
>TRBV7-2|-
ASSLEGRDNQPQH
>TRBV7-9|-
ASSLAGYGTGELF
>TRBV2|few
ASRGQGAASPLH
>TRBV27|-
ASSLGQVNSPLH
>TRBV7-3|-
ASSPRPTRAGTDTQY
>TRBV10-3|-
AIRGDSPTYEQY
>TRBV3-1/TRBV3-2|-
ASSPLGSYNEQF
>TRBV19|-
ASSMTFRERYEQY
>TRBV21-1|-
ASSKVEEGNYGYT
>TRBV20-1|-
SASTGSVQPQH
>TRBV9|-
ASSVTGYNEQF
>TRBV4-1|once
ASETNPAGSTDTQY
>TRBV5-6|-
ASSLDRGSADTQY
>TRBV5-5|-
ASSPGQGMNTEAF
>TRBV7-3|-
ASSQSGGGTYEQY
>TRBV24-1|-
ATSDPTLSYNEQF
>TRBV10-2|few
ASSDTGNTGELF
>TRBV5-1|once
ASFRGGGDTDTQY
>TRBV5-1|-
ASSWEWTSPGELF
>TRBV9|once
ASSVAGLAGMNTGELF
>TRBV7-2|-
ASSRITSGIGGYT
>TRBV3-1/TRBV3-2|once
ASSYRDRGGSPLH
>TRBV14|-
ASSQDLGAKSNEQF
>TRBV19|-
ASSRTENYGYT
>TRBV5-1|-
ASTLAGGETQY
>TRBV5-5|few
ASSLPARAATNEKLF
>TRBV7-2|once
ASSSGDTSTDTQY
>TRBV6-5|-
ASTPFGAGVTEAF
>TRBV29-1|-
SVRDIYGYT
>TRBV19|-
ASMGSRGAQH
>TRBV3-1/TRBV3-2|-
ASSQEHHGTGGPRTGELF
>TRBV25-1|once
ASRLAGGYNEQF
>TRBV6-1|-
ASSESQASVSYEQY
>TRBV2|-
ASSDRGYSTDTQY
>TRBV19|-
ASSFPSGGGSYNEQF
>TRBV9|-
ASSPRLAGGSYNEQF
>TRBV16|-
ASSKQENTEAF
>TRBV7-9|-
ASSLTGYGNYGYT
>TRBV5-1|many
ASSLRPSGDGELF
>TRBV3-1/TRBV3-2|-
ASSHPNQPQH
>TRBV5-6|-
ASSLVPGGQFEQY
>TRBV6-2/TRBV6-3|-
ASSYPRDRYNTEAF
>TRBV6-2/TRBV6-3|-
ASSYGGWQETQY
>TRBV11-2|-
ASSLRTSERETQY